This T cell receptor beta chain was obtained from a study of shared clonotypes between healthy human individuals. General study results and limits: The sharing of 4.5% to 6.5% of naive CD4 clonotypes was seen across a few donors.

Sequenced by immunoSEQ multiplex PCR; TCRdb stores in-frame clones only, minus some. The sample lists approximately 100,000 clones, just over 65% occurring once. Looked up from germline, CDR1 is GTSNPN and CDR2 is SVGIG (reference sequence). The CDR3 sequence is 8 residues long. The V gene lost 7 bases and the J gene lost 5 bases, with 2 bases spanning the gap. This clone showed up just a few times. Its antigen is not known. CD8 memory pooled CD45RO+ cells and CCR7-negative CD45RA+ TemRA cells. The chain employs TRBV30 and TRBJ1-2; D is uncertain. The sample consisted of memory CD8+ T cells sorted from blood. The subset: CD45RO+ cells pooled with CCR7-negative TemRA cells. The TCR comes from a woman under 40 in good health. The CDR3 spells CAFYGYTF. As DNA, the CDR3 is TGTGCCTTTTATGGCTACACCTTC.